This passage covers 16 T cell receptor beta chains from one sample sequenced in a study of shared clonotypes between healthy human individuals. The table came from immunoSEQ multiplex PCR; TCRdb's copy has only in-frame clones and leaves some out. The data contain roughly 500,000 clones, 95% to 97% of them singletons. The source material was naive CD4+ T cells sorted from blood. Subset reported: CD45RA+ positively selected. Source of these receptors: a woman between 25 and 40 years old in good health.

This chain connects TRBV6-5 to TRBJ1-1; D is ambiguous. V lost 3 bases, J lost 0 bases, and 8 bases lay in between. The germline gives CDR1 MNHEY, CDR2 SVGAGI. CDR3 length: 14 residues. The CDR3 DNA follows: TGTGCCAGCAGTTATGATGAAATGAACACTGAAGCTTTCTTT. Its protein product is CASSYDEMNTEAFF.

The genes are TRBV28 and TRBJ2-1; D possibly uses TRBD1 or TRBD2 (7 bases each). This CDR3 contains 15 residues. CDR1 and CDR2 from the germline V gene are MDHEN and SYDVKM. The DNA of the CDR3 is TGTGCTAGCCTTGGAGGGGGCGGGAGATACAATGAGCAGTTCTTC. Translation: CASLGGGGRYNEQFF.

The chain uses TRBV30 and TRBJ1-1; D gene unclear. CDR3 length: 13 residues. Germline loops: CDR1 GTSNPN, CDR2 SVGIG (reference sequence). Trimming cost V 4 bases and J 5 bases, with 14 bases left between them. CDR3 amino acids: CAWTIVSVTEAFF. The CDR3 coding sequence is TGTGCCTGGACGATTGTGAGCGTAACTGAAGCTTTCTTT.

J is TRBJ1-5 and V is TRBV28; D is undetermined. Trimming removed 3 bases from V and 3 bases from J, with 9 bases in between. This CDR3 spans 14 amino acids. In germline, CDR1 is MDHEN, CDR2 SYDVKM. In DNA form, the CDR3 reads TGTGCCAGCAGTTTTTTTTCGGACAATCAGCCCCAGCATTTT. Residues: CASSFFSDNQPQHF.

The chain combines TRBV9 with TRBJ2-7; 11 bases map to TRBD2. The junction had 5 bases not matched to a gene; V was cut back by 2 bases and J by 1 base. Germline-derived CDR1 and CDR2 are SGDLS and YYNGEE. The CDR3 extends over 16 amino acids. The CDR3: CASSVGGTSGSYEQYF. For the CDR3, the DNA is TGTGCCAGCAGCGTGGGAGGGACTAGCGGATCCTACGAGCAGTACTTC.

The CDR3 spells CAWSSAGVIAGETQYF. Here the CDR3 DNA reads TGTGCCTGGAGTTCTGCGGGGGTAATAGCGGGAGAGACCCAGTACTTC. The V call is TRBV30, the J call TRBJ2-5, with 7 positions matching TRBD2. Germline values: CDR1 GTSNPN, CDR2 SVGIG (reference sequence). The CDR3 is 16 residues long. The J segment lost 4 bases and the V segment lost 2 bases, leaving 13 bases of the junction unmatched.

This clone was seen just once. The CDR3 DNA is TGTGCCAGCAGCTTCTTGGGCTCTGGGGCCAACGTCCTGACTTTC. Translation gives CASSFLGSGANVLTF. V and J are TRBV7-6 and TRBJ2-6; no firm D call. Per the germline V gene, CDR1 is SGHVS and CDR2 is FNYEAQ. The germline V and J ends were trimmed by 3 bases and 0 bases, with 6 bases remaining between them. The CDR3 covers 15 residues.

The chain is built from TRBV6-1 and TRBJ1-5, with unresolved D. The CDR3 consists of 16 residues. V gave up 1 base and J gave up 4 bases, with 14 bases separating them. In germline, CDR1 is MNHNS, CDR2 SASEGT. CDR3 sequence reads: CASSEEGYGDNQPQHF. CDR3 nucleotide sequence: TGTGCCAGCAGTGAAGAGGGCTACGGGGATAATCAGCCCCAGCATTTT.

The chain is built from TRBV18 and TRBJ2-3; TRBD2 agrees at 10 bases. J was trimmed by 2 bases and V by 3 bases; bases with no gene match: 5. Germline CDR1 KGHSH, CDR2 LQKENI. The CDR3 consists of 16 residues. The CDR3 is CASSPSLAGDTDTQYF. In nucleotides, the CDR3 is TGTGCCAGCTCACCTTCCCTAGCGGGAGACACAGATACGCAGTATTTT.

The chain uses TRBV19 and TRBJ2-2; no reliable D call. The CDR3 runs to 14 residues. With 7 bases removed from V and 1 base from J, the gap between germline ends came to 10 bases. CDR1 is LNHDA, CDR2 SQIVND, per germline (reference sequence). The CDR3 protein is CASKGRENTGELFF. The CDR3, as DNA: TGTGCCAGTAAGGGCAGAGAGAACACCGGGGAGCTGTTTTTT. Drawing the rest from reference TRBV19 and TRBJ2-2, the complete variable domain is DGGITQSPKYLFRKEGQNVTLSCEQNLNHDAMYWYRQDPGQGLRLIYYSQIVNDFQKGDIAEGYSVSREKKESFPLTVTSAQKNPTAFYLCASKGRENTGELFFGEGSRLTVL.

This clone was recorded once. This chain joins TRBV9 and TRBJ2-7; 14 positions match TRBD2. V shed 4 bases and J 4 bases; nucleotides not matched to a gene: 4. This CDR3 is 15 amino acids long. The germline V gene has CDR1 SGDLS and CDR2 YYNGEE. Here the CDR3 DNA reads TGTGCCAGCAGCCCACGACTAGCGGGAGGGTACGAGCAGTACTTC. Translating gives CASSPRLAGGYEQYF.

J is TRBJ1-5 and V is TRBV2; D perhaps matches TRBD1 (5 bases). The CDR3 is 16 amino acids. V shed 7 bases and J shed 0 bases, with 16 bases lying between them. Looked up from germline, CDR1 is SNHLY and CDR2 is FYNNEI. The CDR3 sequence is CASTTEGPGSNQPQHF. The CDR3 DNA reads TGTGCCAGCACTACCGAGGGACCGGGTAGCAATCAGCCCCAGCATTTT.

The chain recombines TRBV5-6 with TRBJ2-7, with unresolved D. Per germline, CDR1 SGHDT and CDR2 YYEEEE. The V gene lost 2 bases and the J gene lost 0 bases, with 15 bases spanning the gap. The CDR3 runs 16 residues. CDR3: CASSFRRKHSSYEQYF. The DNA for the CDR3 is TGTGCCAGCAGCTTTAGGCGGAAACACAGCTCCTACGAGCAGTACTTC.

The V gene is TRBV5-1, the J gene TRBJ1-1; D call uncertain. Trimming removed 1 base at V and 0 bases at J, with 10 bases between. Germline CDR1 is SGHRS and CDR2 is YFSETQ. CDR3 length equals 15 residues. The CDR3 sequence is CASSLRGVLNTEAFF. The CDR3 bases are TGCGCCAGCAGCTTGAGAGGCGTCTTGAACACTGAAGCTTTCTTT.

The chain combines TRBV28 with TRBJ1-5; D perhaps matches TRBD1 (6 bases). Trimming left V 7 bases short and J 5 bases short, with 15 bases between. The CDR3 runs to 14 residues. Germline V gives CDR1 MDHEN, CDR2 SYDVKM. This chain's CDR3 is CASTPTGAHQPQHF. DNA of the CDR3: TGTGCCAGCACCCCTACGGGGGCTCATCAGCCCCAGCATTTT.

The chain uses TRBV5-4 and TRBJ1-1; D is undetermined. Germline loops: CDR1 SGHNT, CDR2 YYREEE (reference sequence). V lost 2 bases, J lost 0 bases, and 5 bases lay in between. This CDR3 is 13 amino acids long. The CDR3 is CASSFYMNTEAFF. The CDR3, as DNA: TGTGCCAGCAGCTTTTACATGAACACTGAAGCTTTCTTT.